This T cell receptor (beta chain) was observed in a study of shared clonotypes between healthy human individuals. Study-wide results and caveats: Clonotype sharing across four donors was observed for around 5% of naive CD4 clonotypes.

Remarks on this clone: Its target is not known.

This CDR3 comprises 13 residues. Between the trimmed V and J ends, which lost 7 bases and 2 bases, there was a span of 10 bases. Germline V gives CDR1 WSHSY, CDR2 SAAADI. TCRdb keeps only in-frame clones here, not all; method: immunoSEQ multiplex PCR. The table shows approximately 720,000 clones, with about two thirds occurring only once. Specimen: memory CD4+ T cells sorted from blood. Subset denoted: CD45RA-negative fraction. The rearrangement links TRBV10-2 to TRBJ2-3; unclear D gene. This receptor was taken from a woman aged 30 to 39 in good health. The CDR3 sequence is CASKVDFTDTQYF. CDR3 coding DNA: TGCGCCAGCAAAGTCGACTTCACAGATACGCAGTATTTT.